This is a list of T cell receptor beta chains from one sample in a study of vaccination and CD4 T cells after COVID-19. What these receptors recognize is not known. A single record per CDR3 protein comes from TCRdb applying MiXCR to the PCR reads. The sample holds about 7,100 distinct CDR3 sequences, 66% seen once. The sample comprised CD4+ T cells from blood, cultured in vitro. The receptors come from a human donor who had recovered from COVID-19. The CDR3 runs from the conserved cysteine through the conserved F or W. The order of the fields is clone size, V gene, CDR3 protein. Clone size is given for some rows only: seen once, a few or many times, or a class if the clone is expanded.

few TRBV20-1 CSASTRGSLGYYGYTF
- TRBV6-1 CASSLLSGETQYF
- TRBV27 CASRTGAINEQYF
- TRBV12-3/TRBV12-4 CASSNRLRAFF
medium-sized TRBV5-4 CASSGRGGFDYNEQFF
- TRBV9 CASSVGVGLGTDDGYTF
few TRBV20-1 CSARDAGRDQETQYF
once TRBV19 CASSKRDRRDQPQHF
few TRBV7-9 CASSLSRDTQYF
- TRBV7-6 CASSGNTGELFF
- TRBV20-1 CSALRDRGEKLFF
once TRBV20-1 CSAESLARSSYEQYF
few TRBV7-9 CASSLFGRGKETQYF
- TRBV7-9 CACSLGTGGHYGYTF
medium-sized TRBV18 CASSPGTGNSGANVLTF
few TRBV20-1 CSARDPQGADTQYF
- TRBV2 CASRSWSNTEAFF
- TRBV7-9 CASSGAYNEQFF
once TRBV6-1 CASTRLAGSTDTQYF
- TRBV10-3 CAIRTGSSYGYTF
- TRBV10-3 CASSYRDFTDTQYF
once TRBV20-1 CSASGAANTEAFF
- TRBV10-3 CAISESMSGGNYGYTF
- TRBV20-1 CSARDRTGARYGYTF
- TRBV6-1 CASSKDRAYWPQHF
- TRBV29-1 CSVEDGRGGFF
few TRBV6-2/TRBV6-3 CASSYLQDNQPQHF
- TRBV5-6 CASSLAPGRVLDTQYF
- TRBV20-1 CSASWVGFAEAFF
- TRBV28 CASSRGDYGYTF
- TRBV20-1 CSARGVFGDGVEHEQYF
few TRBV15 CATSRNRHESAFF
- TRBV2 CASFLGLVSPLHF
- TRBV6-5 CASSYWGPVGNTIYF
few TRBV6-1 CASRKGSGSLAETQYF
few TRBV20-1 CSARFRGETQYF
- TRBV2 CASSDGTTDTQYF
hyperexpanded TRBV19 CASSFRSVYGYTF